A selection of T cell receptor beta chains follows, all from one sample in a study of cytomegalovirus exposure and HLA in healthy donors. TCRdb's copy holds only in-frame clones and misses some; the assay was immunoSEQ multiplex PCR. The sample shows about 190,000 clones, about 86% of them seen only once. The sample was PBMCs. The receptors come from a man between 40 and 49 years old in good health and CMV-seropositive. Both conserved end residues are part of each CDR3. The order of the fields is J gene, D gene, V gene, clone size, CDR3 protein, CDR3 DNA. The D gene is left open where the match is weak. Size values are once, few and many counts, or a class for expanded clones, and some rows have none.

>TRBJ1-1|TRBD1|TRBV6-6|once
CASSRQGNNEAFF
TGTGCCAGCAGTAGACAGGGAAATAATGAAGCTTTCTTT
>TRBJ1-1|TRBD1|TRBV29-1|few
CSGDRGENTEAFF
TGCAGCGGCGACAGGGGCGAGAACACTGAAGCTTTCTTT
>TRBJ2-5|TRBD2|TRBV10-1|few
CASSEETSGRRETQYF
TGCGCCAGCAGTGAGGAGACTAGCGGGAGGCGGGAGACCCAGTACTTC
>TRBJ2-7|TRBD1|TRBV7-9|-
CASSRGQGYEQYF
TGTGCCAGCAGCAGGGGACAGGGGTACGAGCAGTACTTC
>TRBJ1-1|-|TRBV14|-
CASSQINSLHTEAFF
TGTGCCAGCAGCCAAATAAACAGTCTTCACACTGAAGCTTTCTTT
>TRBJ2-7|-|TRBV27|-
CASSSLSYEQYF
TGTGCCAGCAGTTCCCTGAGCTACGAGCAGTACTTC
>TRBJ2-7|TRBD2|TRBV27|-
CASSPTGGSSYEQYF
TGTGCCAGCAGTCCAACCGGGGGGAGCTCCTACGAGCAGTACTTC
>TRBJ1-1|-|TRBV7-2|-
CASRLGIEAFF
TGTGCCAGCAGACTCGGGATTGAAGCTTTCTTT
>TRBJ2-1|-|TRBV6-5|few
CASRGYNEQFF
TGTGCCAGCCGGGGCTACAATGAGCAGTTCTTC
>TRBJ2-7|TRBD2|TRBV28|few
CASKVAGVHEQYF
TGTGCCAGCAAAGTAGCGGGAGTCCACGAGCAGTACTTC
>TRBJ2-7|-|TRBV10-3|-
CAISGAGIYEQYF
TGTGCCATCAGTGGGGCAGGGATCTACGAGCAGTACTTC
>TRBJ2-5|-|TRBV5-6|-
CASSETSEEQYF
TGTGCCAGCAGCGAAACATCGGAGGAGCAGTACTTC
>TRBJ1-5|TRBD1|TRBV6-4|-
CASSDTGAGQPQHF
TGTGCCAGCAGTGACACAGGGGCGGGTCAGCCCCAGCATTTT
>TRBJ2-1|TRBD2|TRBV7-8|-
CASSLEVGRNEQFF
TGTGCCAGCAGCTTAGAGGTCGGGAGGAATGAGCAGTTCTTC
>TRBJ1-2|TRBD1|TRBV6-5|-
CASKDREMRGGYTF
TGTGCCAGCAAAGACAGGGAGATGAGGGGTGGCTACACCTTC
>TRBJ2-5|-|TRBV18|-
CASSPLVTSESETQYF
TGTGCCAGCTCACCACTTGTTACCTCGGAGAGCGAGACCCAGTACTTC
>TRBJ1-2|TRBD1|TRBV5-4|-
CASSLALGQGEGYTF
TGTGCCAGCAGCTTGGCCCTGGGACAGGGGGAAGGCTACACCTTC
>TRBJ2-7|-|TRBV18|once
CASSQPRQGAGEQYF
TGTGCCAGCTCACAACCCCGACAGGGAGCGGGTGAGCAGTACTTC
>TRBJ2-7|-|TRBV6-6|-
CASSYPGVDEQYF
TGTGCCAGCAGTTACCCCGGGGTTGACGAGCAGTACTTC
>TRBJ2-1|TRBD2|TRBV18|-
CASSPLTLAGGGEQFF
TGTGCCAGCTCACCACTGACACTAGCGGGAGGAGGTGAGCAGTTCTTC
>TRBJ2-5|TRBD2|TRBV5-6|once
CASNPLAGVDQETQYF
TGTGCCAGCAACCCCCTCGCGGGAGTAGACCAAGAGACCCAGTACTTC
>TRBJ2-7|TRBD2|TRBV7-9|-
CASSSTLLAKSSYEQYF
TGTGCCAGCAGCTCGACCTTACTAGCGAAGAGCTCCTACGAGCAGTACTTC
>TRBJ2-7|TRBD2|TRBV11-2|once
CASSYPGERETSYEQYF
TGTGCCAGCAGCTACCCGGGAGAGCGGGAGACTTCCTACGAGCAGTACTTC
>TRBJ2-7|-|TRBV7-9|-
CASSRGSYEQYF
TGTGCCAGCAGCAGGGGCTCCTACGAGCAGTACTTC
>TRBJ2-1|-|TRBV5-1|once
CASSPQERPSYNEQFF
TGCGCCAGCAGCCCCCAGGAGCGGCCTAGTTACAATGAGCAGTTCTTC
>TRBJ2-5|TRBD1|TRBV7-7|few
CASSSGQDGETQYF
TGTGCCAGCAGCTCAGGACAGGACGGGGAGACCCAGTACTTC
>TRBJ1-3|-|TRBV14|-
CASSQVGGFGNTIYF
TGTGCCAGCAGCCAAGTTGGGGGCTTTGGAAACACCATATATTTT